The present T cell receptor (beta chain) was sequenced within a study of T cells expressing NK-cell markers. Whole-study findings and limits: Dominant NKG2C+ clonotypes accounted for about 1.0-8% of CD8+ T cells in 5 to 7 donors.

Concerning this clonotype itself: Antigen: not known.

From its re-call of the 5' RACE reads, TCRdb lists each CDR3 protein once, without DNA. This table lists about 380,000 distinct CDR3 sequences. The CDR3 runs 16 residues. Germline CDR1 is SGDLS and CDR2 is YYNGEE. The sample taken for sequencing was blood T cells: a sorted CD56 or NKG2C T cell subset, CD4+ or CD8+ T cells, or bulk PBMC T cells (not recorded which). V gene TRBV9 combines with J gene TRBJ2-5; TCRdb proposes TRBD2, but this gene call is untestable without DNA. The receptor comes from a man aged 18 to 69 in good health. The CDR3 sequence is CASSATGPMRQETQYF.